This TCR beta chain was obtained from a study of blood T cell repertoires in COVID-19. Libraries were prepared by immunoSEQ multiplex PCR; TCRdb keeps only in-frame clonotypes and omits some of them. Of around 57,000 clones detected, more than 90% appear once; the ten largest clones hold 3.5% to 5%. The CDR3 has 15 amino acids. Trimming cost V 6 bases and J 9 bases; bases outside gene matches: 10. Germline CDR1 reads SNHLY; CDR2 reads FYNNEI. The sequenced sample consisted of peripheral blood. The source is a man aged 45-60 years with acute or convalescent COVID-19. This chain links TRBV2 with TRBJ2-1; TRBD2 matches at 11 bases. This chain's CDR3 is CASRLTSGAPTEQFF. CDR3 nucleotide sequence: TGTGCCAGCAGGCTGACTAGCGGGGCCCCAACTGAGCAGTTCTTC.